This T cell receptor (beta chain) was observed in a study of T-cell reconstitution after alpha-beta-depleted transplantation in children. Germline CDR1 SGDLS, CDR2 YYNGEE. V was trimmed by 5 bases and J by 2 bases, leaving 15 bases between them. This CDR3 has 15 amino acids. A library of TCRbeta sequences, prepared with unique molecular identifiers, was generated. Using its own MiXCR run on the PCR reads, TCRdb lists one record per CDR3 protein. In the table there are over 150,000 distinct CDR3 sequences, around 7% of which are singletons. This clonotype came up many times. This sequence joins TRBV9 and TRBJ2-3; maybe TRBD1 (6 bases). The TCR comes from a boy aged 2 to 9 with acute lymphoblastic leukemia, due to receive a stem cell transplant. This specimen consisted of PBMCs, obtained before TCRalphabeta/CD19-depleted stem cell transplant. The CDR3 reads CASRRTDSHTDTQYF. CDR3 DNA: TGTGCCAGCAGAAGGACGGACAGTCACACAGATACGCAGTATTTT.